These T cell receptor beta chains were read from a single sample in a study of blood T cell repertoires in COVID-19. Profiled with immunoSEQ multiplex PCR; TCRdb holds only in-frame clones, not every one. Of more than 100,000 clones detected, around 84% appear once; the ten largest clones hold more than 10%. Sequenced sample: peripheral blood. The receptors come from a human donor in a cohort sampled during active COVID-19. CDR3s include the opening cysteine and the closing phenylalanine or tryptophan. A D gene is named only where the DNA matches it firmly. Expanded clones are given a class, and other clones once, few, many or no size at all.

>TRBD1|TRBV5-1|TRBJ1-2|NA
CASSLAGDSSNYGYTF
TGCGCCAGCAGCTTGGCGGGGGACAGCTCTAACTATGGCTACACCTTC
>TRBD1|TRBV7-8|TRBJ2-7|few
CASSSSGTGGQQYF
TGTGCCAGCAGCTCCTCCGGGACAGGGGGTCAGCAGTACTTC
>TRBD1|TRBV5-1|TRBJ1-3|NA
CASSLGTGGGNTIYF
TGCGCCAGCAGCTTGGGGACAGGGGGCGGAAACACCATATATTTT
>TRBD2|TRBV3-1/TRBV3-2|TRBJ2-1|NA
CASSPGLAGGLSYNEQFF
TGTGCCAGCTCACCGGGACTAGCGGGGGGCCTGAGCTACAATGAGCAGTTCTTC
>NA|TRBV7-8|TRBJ1-6|many
CASSLMQGGPLHF
TGTGCCAGCAGCTTAATGCAGGGAGGACCCCTCCACTTT
>TRBD2|TRBV29-1|TRBJ2-4|NA
CSVGLAGENIQYF
TGCAGCGTTGGACTAGCGGGGGAAAACATTCAGTACTTC
>NA|TRBV12-3/TRBV12-4|TRBJ1-6|NA
CASSQTGGSPLHF
TGTGCCAGCAGTCAGACAGGAGGCTCACCCCTCCACTTT
>NA|TRBV7-2|TRBJ1-1|NA
CASSLGQGSTEAFF
TGTGCCAGCAGCTTAGGGCAGGGGTCCACTGAAGCTTTCTTT
>NA|TRBV25-1|TRBJ2-2|NA
CASSERFNPNTGELFF
TGTGCCAGCAGTGAACGGTTTAACCCGAACACCGGGGAGCTGTTTTTT
>TRBD1|TRBV5-1|TRBJ2-7|NA
CASSSHARDRAYEQYF
TGCGCCAGCAGCTCCCATGCGAGGGACAGGGCCTACGAGCAGTACTTC
>TRBD2|TRBV3-1/TRBV3-2|TRBJ2-3|once
CASSYRTGLAGGAAQYF
TGTGCCAGCAGTTACAGAACGGGACTAGCGGGGGGGGCCGCGCAGTATTTT
>NA|TRBV6-5|TRBJ1-1|NA
CASSYGGGRNTEAFF
TGTGCCAGCAGTTATGGCGGGGGAAGGAACACTGAAGCTTTCTTT
>NA|TRBV30|TRBJ1-1|NA
CAWKMSSNTEAFF
TGTGCCTGGAAAATGTCCTCGAACACTGAAGCTTTCTTT
>TRBD2|TRBV2|TRBJ2-1|NA
CASSVRWGGGASNEQFF
TGTGCCAGCAGTGTCCGTTGGGGCGGGGGGGCATCCAATGAGCAGTTCTTC
>NA|TRBV5-6|TRBJ1-2|NA
CASSPPTAYYGYTF
TGTGCCAGCAGCCCCCCGACAGCATACTATGGCTACACCTTC
>TRBD1|TRBV23-1|TRBJ2-1|NA
CASSHPRQGILYRFFGEQFF
TGCGCCAGCAGTCATCCACGACAGGGTATCCTATATCGGTTCTTTGGCGAGCAGTTCTTC
>NA|TRBV6-5|TRBJ1-2|NA
CASSYRGGYGYTF
TGTGCCAGCAGTTACAGGGGAGGATATGGCTACACCTTC
>NA|TRBV19|TRBJ1-5|NA
CASSIYYQPQHF
TGTGCCAGTAGTATCTATTACCAGCCCCAGCATTTT
>TRBD1|TRBV6-5|TRBJ1-2|NA
CASSYSPRQGADGYTF
TGTGCCAGCAGTTACTCCCCGCGCCAGGGGGCGGATGGCTACACCTTC
>NA|TRBV11-3|TRBJ1-1|once
CASKTGAVMNTEAFF
TGTGCCAGCAAGACAGGAGCCGTAATGAACACTGAAGCTTTCTTT
>TRBD1|TRBV24-1|TRBJ2-1|NA
CATSAGDGTGNHEQFF
TGTGCCACCAGTGCGGGGGATGGGACAGGGAATCATGAGCAGTTCTTC
>TRBD1|TRBV10-3|TRBJ2-7|NA
CAISEQGDSYEQYF
TGTGCCATCAGTGAACAGGGGGACTCCTACGAGCAGTACTTC
>NA|TRBV7-3|TRBJ1-1|NA
CASSPNRNTEAFF
TGTGCCAGCAGCCCCAACAGGAACACTGAAGCTTTCTTT
>NA|TRBV19|TRBJ1-1|few
CASSPSGAVDRTEAFF
TGTGCCAGTAGCCCCTCAGGGGCAGTAGACAGGACTGAAGCTTTCTTT
>TRBD1|TRBV9|TRBJ1-2|NA
CASSVDPTGGALNGYTF
TGTGCCAGCAGCGTAGACCCGACAGGGGGCGCGCTTAATGGCTACACCTTC
>TRBD1|TRBV5-5|TRBJ1-2|NA
CASSFGPQGGKANYGYTF
TGTGCCAGCAGCTTCGGGCCACAGGGGGGGAAGGCTAACTATGGCTACACCTTC
>NA|TRBV18|TRBJ1-1|NA
CASSPDRTVGNTEAFF
TGTGCCAGCTCACCAGACAGAACAGTGGGGAACACTGAAGCTTTCTTT
>NA|TRBV5-4|TRBJ2-1|NA
CASSFGRGSYNEQFF
TGTGCCAGCAGCTTTGGGCGGGGCTCCTACAATGAGCAGTTCTTC
>TRBD1|TRBV28|TRBJ1-2|NA
CASSSPGQGYGYTF
TGTGCCAGCAGTTCCCCGGGACAGGGGTATGGCTACACCTTC
>TRBD2|TRBV7-3|TRBJ2-3|NA
CASSLAGVTDTQYF
TGTGCCAGCAGCTTAGCGGGGGTCACAGATACGCAGTATTTT
>TRBD1|TRBV24-1|TRBJ2-1|NA
CATSDTTGGFLNEQFF
TGTGCCACCAGTGATACGACAGGGGGCTTCCTCAATGAGCAGTTCTTC
>NA|TRBV20-1|TRBJ1-6|NA
CSARTELSLHF
TGCAGTGCTAGGACAGAATTATCCCTCCACTTT
>NA|TRBV7-9|TRBJ2-3|once
CASSFRASGTDTQYF
TGTGCCAGCAGCTTCCGAGCTAGCGGCACAGATACGCAGTATTTT
>NA|TRBV30|TRBJ1-1|NA
CAWSDLIFNTEAFF
TGTGCCTGGAGTGACTTAATTTTCAACACTGAAGCTTTCTTT
>TRBD2|TRBV2|TRBJ2-2|NA
CASREGGPTGELFF
TGTGCCAGCCGGGAGGGGGGGCCAACCGGGGAGCTGTTTTTT
>TRBD1|TRBV11-2|TRBJ1-1|NA
CASSLKDRGDSEAFF
TGTGCCAGCAGCTTAAAGGACAGGGGGGATTCTGAAGCTTTCTTT
>NA|TRBV11-3|TRBJ2-1|NA
CASSGWDNEQFF
TGTGCCAGCTCAGGGTGGGACAATGAGCAGTTCTTC
>TRBD1|TRBV27|TRBJ1-1|NA
CASSGQGYTEAFF
TGTGCCAGCAGCGGACAGGGATACACTGAAGCTTTCTTT
>TRBD1|TRBV6-8|TRBJ1-5|NA
CASRRTVGQGVGQPQHF
TGTGCCAGCAGACGTACTGTGGGACAGGGGGTAGGACAGCCCCAGCATTTT
>NA|TRBV12-3/TRBV12-4|TRBJ1-5|few
CASGQPRQPQHF
TGTGCCAGCGGACAGCCCCGTCAGCCCCAGCATTTT
>TRBD2|TRBV7-2|TRBJ2-3|NA
CASSSPGGADTQYF
TGTGCCAGCAGCTCGCCGGGGGGGGCAGATACGCAGTATTTT
>NA|TRBV6-5|TRBJ2-7|NA
CASTLRLAGAEQYF
TGTGCCAGCACCCTCAGGCTTGCGGGTGCCGAGCAGTACTTC
>TRBD2|TRBV6-2/TRBV6-3|TRBJ2-3|once
CASSLPGLAGGREQYF
TGTGCCAGCAGTCTCCCGGGACTAGCGGGGGGGAGAGAGCAGTATTTT
>NA|TRBV21-1|TRBJ2-2|once
CASSPMAGRGNTGELFF
TGTGCCAGCAGCCCCATGGCAGGGCGCGGGAACACCGGGGAGCTGTTTTTT